This passage covers 26 T cell receptor beta chains from one sample sequenced in a study of T-cell reconstitution after alpha-beta-depleted transplantation in children. Unique molecular identifiers featured in how the TCRbeta library was prepared. One entry per CDR3 protein, called by TCRdb with MiXCR from the PCR reads. This sample carries hundreds of thousands of distinct CDR3 sequences, 9.5% to 13% of them seen once, and the ten largest clones take 28%. The source material was PBMCs, sampled before TCRalphabeta/CD19-depleted stem cell transplant. All receptors derive from a child under two years old with acute myeloid leukemia, due to receive a stem cell transplant.

This clonotype has ten or more counts. The chain has TRBV20-1 and TRBJ1-1; unclear D gene. V dropped 0 bases and J dropped 6 bases, with 14 bases sitting between them. CDR1 DFQATT and CDR2 SNEGSKA come from the germline V gene (reference sequence). The CDR3 contains 14 residues. CDR3 sequence: CSAREEGLWAEAFF. The CDR3 DNA is TGCAGTGCTAGAGAAGAAGGGTTATGGGCTGAAGCTTTCTTT.

With regard to this clonotype: This sequence may be a read error, since a much larger clone differs from it by one base. The chain links TRBV2 to TRBJ2-2, with 8 bases identical to TRBD1. Germline V gene lookup returns CDR1 SNHLY and CDR2 FYNNEI. This CDR3 spans 15 amino acids. The V and J ends lost 7 bases and 5 bases, in that order; junction bases with no gene match: 9. DNA of the CDR3: TGTGCCAGCACGGGCAGGGGGCCCCTTACCGGGGAGCTGTTTTTT. Amino acids: CASTGRGPLTGELFF.

This clonotype was recorded many times. The chain has TRBV5-1 and TRBJ2-7; a weak D match, TRBD1 (6 bases). Trimming took 3 bases from V and 4 from J, leaving 11 bases between them. This CDR3 contains 13 residues. Germline V gene lookup returns CDR1 SGHRS and CDR2 YFSETQ. The CDR3 region has the DNA TGCGCCAGCAGCTCGGCAGGGGAATACGAGCAGTACTTC. It encodes CASSSAGEYEQYF.

The chain recombines TRBV9 with TRBJ2-3; D is ambiguous. The CDR3 extends over 15 amino acids. The V end lost 4 bases, the J end lost 4 bases, and 16 bases lay between the germline ends. Germline assignment: CDR1 SGDLS and CDR2 YYNGEE. This CDR3 is CASSSGPHLADTQYF. The CDR3 region has the DNA TGTGCCAGCAGCTCCGGTCCCCATCTGGCAGATACGCAGTATTTT.

Many counts were recorded for this clonotype. The V call is TRBV19, the J call TRBJ1-4, with TRBD1 matching 9 bases. After removal of 6 bases from V and 1 base from J, the junction contained 9 bases not matched to a gene. In germline, CDR1 is LNHDA, CDR2 SQIVND (reference sequence). This CDR3 spans 17 amino acids. The CDR3 nucleotides are TGTGCCAGTAGCAAACAGGGGGCTCTAGGAACTAATGAAAAACTGTTTTTT. Encoded protein: CASSKQGALGTNEKLFF. Based on the CDR3 plus reference TRBV19 and TRBJ1-4, the full variable domain is DGGITQSPKYLFRKEGQNVTLSCEQNLNHDAMYWYRQDPGQGLRLIYYSQIVNDFQKGDIAEGYSVSREKKESFPLTVTSAQKNPTAFYLCASSKQGALGTNEKLFFGSGTQLSVL.

As to this clonotype: The junction shows a germline mismatch at one end, possibly a read error. The J gene is TRBJ1-5, the V gene TRBV10-3; no firm D call. Germline CDR1 reads ENHRY; CDR2 reads SYGVKD. This CDR3 spans 14 amino acids. Here the CDR3 DNA reads TGTGCCACCAGTGATCGGGTCTGGGAAAAGCCCCAGCATTTT. Its translation is CATSDRVWEKPQHF.

This clonotype was detected ten times or more. DNA for the CDR3: TGTGCCAGCGCTAGGGAGGGGGCGAGCAATCAGCCCCAGCATTTT. Protein product: CASAREGASNQPQHF. V usage is TRBV12-3 or TRBV12-4 and J usage is TRBJ1-5; 7 bases fit TRBD1. This CDR3 comprises 15 residues. The junction had 8 bases not matched to a gene; V was cut back by 8 bases and J by 1 base.

This clonotype was found many times. This rearrangement joins TRBV5-1 to TRBJ1-1; D is unresolved. The CDR3 covers 16 residues. V dropped 0 bases and J dropped 1 base, with 13 bases sitting between them. The germline V gene has CDR1 SGHRS and CDR2 YFSETQ. The CDR3 reads CASSLAIGYGNTEAFF. The CDR3 DNA sequence: TGCGCCAGCAGCTTGGCCATCGGCTACGGGAACACTGAAGCTTTCTTT. The complete variable domain, with remaining parts taken from reference TRBV5-1 and TRBJ1-1, reads KAGVTQTPRYLIKTRGQQVTLSCSPISGHRSVSWYQQTPGQGLQFLFEYFSETQRNKGNFPGRFSGRQFSNSRSEMNVSTLELGDSALYLCASSLAIGYGNTEAFFGQGTRLTVV.

This clonotype has ten or more counts. This chain uses TRBV28 with TRBJ2-1; 11 bases fit TRBD2. J lost 8 bases, V lost 4 bases, and 7 bases had no gene match. The germline CDR1 and CDR2 sequences are MDHEN and SYDVKM. The CDR3 has 15 residues. Written as DNA, the CDR3 is TGTGCCAGCAGTTCTCTAGCGGGGGGAATATATGAGCAGTTCTTC. Protein product: CASSSLAGGIYEQFF.

This clonotype occurred many times. V gene TRBV7-9 combines with J gene TRBJ2-2; weak D call: TRBD1 (5 bases). The germline CDR1 and CDR2 sequences are SEHNR and FQNEAQ (reference sequence). Trimming cost V 3 bases and J 6 bases, with 8 bases left between them. The CDR3 loop spans 13 amino acids. The DNA of the CDR3 is TGTGCCAGCAGCTTCCACAGGTCCGGGGAGCTGTTTTTT. It translates to CASSFHRSGELFF.

The sample holds many counts of this clonotype. The chain uses TRBV12-3 or TRBV12-4 and TRBJ2-3, with D perhaps TRBD2 (6 bases). Trimming left V 6 bases short and J 0 bases short, with 13 bases between. There are 15 residues in the CDR3. In DNA form, the CDR3 reads TGTGCCAGCAGCCCGCGGCGGGGCAGCACAGATACGCAGTATTTT. It specifies CASSPRRGSTDTQYF.

This clonotype was detected ten times or more. This chain joins TRBV4-1 and TRBJ2-1; the match to TRBD2 covers 12 bases. The V gene end was trimmed by 4 bases and the J gene end by 3 bases; junction bases not matched to a gene: 4. Germline CDR1 reads MGHRA; CDR2 reads YSYEKL. The CDR3 runs to 16 residues. CDR3 coding DNA: TGCGCCAGCAGCCCACTGACTAGCGGGAGCTACAATGAGCAGTTCTTC. Protein sequence: CASSPLTSGSYNEQFF.

This clonotype was counted many times. V gene TRBV19 combines with J gene TRBJ1-1, with D maybe TRBD1 (5 bases). V lost 6 bases to trimming and J lost 5 bases, with 10 bases between them. CDR3 length: 12 amino acids. Looked up from germline, CDR1 is LNHDA and CDR2 is SQIVND (reference sequence). The CDR3, as DNA: TGTGCCAGTAGCATGGGGGGTACTGAAGCTTTCTTT. It translates to CASSMGGTEAFF.

This clonotype was counted at least ten times. The V gene is TRBV18, the J gene TRBJ1-2; 7 bases align to TRBD1. The junction had 4 bases not matched to a gene; V was cut back by 1 base and J by 5 bases. The CDR3 runs 14 residues. Germline V gene lookup returns CDR1 KGHSH and CDR2 LQKENI. Written as DNA, the CDR3 is TGTGCCAGCTCACCACGGGACAGTACTTATGGCTACACCTTC. Its translation is CASSPRDSTYGYTF.

This clonotype appeared many times. J is TRBJ1-2 and V is TRBV29-1; D gene unclear. V was cut by 0 bases and J by 6 bases, with 20 bases left in between. CDR3 length: 16 residues. CDR1 and CDR2 (germline): SQVTM, ANQGSEA. The CDR3 bases are TGCAGCGTTGAAGATTTTCGCCCCTCGGAGAACAATGGCTACACCTTC. Protein sequence: CSVEDFRPSENNGYTF.

Remarks on this clonotype: A read error is possible here, since a much larger clone lies one base away. The chain couples TRBV5-1 to TRBJ2-7; D uncertain. CDR1 SGHRS and CDR2 YFSETQ come from the germline V gene. CDR3 size: 14 residues. Trimming shortened V by 0 bases and J by 8 bases, and 15 bases separated the two germline ends. This chain's CDR3 is CASSLGRSLYKQYF. CDR3 in DNA: TGCGCCAGCAGCTTGGGCCGGAGTCTTTACAAGCAGTACTTC.

This clonotype was found a few times. This chain connects TRBV28 to TRBJ2-3; 10 bases fit TRBD2. Germline trimming cut 6 bases from V and 2 bases from J; bases unmatched to any gene: 5. The CDR3 covers 15 residues. CDR1 and CDR2 from the germline V gene are MDHEN and SYDVKM. The CDR3 nucleotides are TGTGCCAGCAGGTTAGCGGGGGGATACACAGATACGCAGTATTTT. Translating gives CASRLAGGYTDTQYF.

This clonotype was picked up many times. V is TRBV24-1 and J is TRBJ2-1, with 10 bases lining up with TRBD2. V was clipped by 4 bases and J by 5 bases; unmatched bases: 10. This CDR3 is 17 amino acids long. The germline V gene has CDR1 KGHDR and CDR2 SFDVKD. In DNA form, the CDR3 reads TGTGCCACCAGTGACCTTCCCCTAGCGGGAGCAGACAATGAGCAGTTCTTC. This codes for CATSDLPLAGADNEQFF.

Comment on this clonotype: A single base separates this from a much larger clone, so it may be a read error. The genes are TRBV12-3 or TRBV12-4 and TRBJ1-4, with D hard to call. The CDR3 extends over 13 amino acids. The CDR3 spells CASSLSTNEKLYF. As DNA, the CDR3 is TGTGCCAGCAGTTTATCCACAAATGAAAAACTGTATTTT.

This clonotype was detected ten times or more. The V call is TRBV12-3 or TRBV12-4, the J call TRBJ2-2; 7 bases map to TRBD2. CDR3 length: 15 amino acids. The trim removed 6 bases at V and 6 bases at J, leaving 10 bases unmatched. The CDR3 here is CASREITGGAGELFF. The CDR3 DNA follows: TGTGCCAGCAGAGAGATTACGGGGGGAGCCGGGGAGCTGTTTTTT.

This clonotype occurred many times. This sequence joins TRBV28 and TRBJ2-7, with D unresolved. This CDR3 spans 15 amino acids. The germline CDR1 and CDR2 sequences are MDHEN and SYDVKM. The ends were cut back, 2 bases at V and 2 bases at J, with 13 bases in the middle. CDR3 loop: CASSLRPPLAYEQYF. The CDR3 DNA reads TGTGCCAGCAGTTTAAGACCCCCGCTAGCCTACGAGCAGTACTTC.

This clonotype was seen repeatedly, ten times or more. The chain recombines TRBV10-3 with TRBJ2-2; D is unresolved. This CDR3 spans 15 amino acids. V lost 4 bases and J 2 bases, leaving 11 bases between the germline ends. Germline loops: CDR1 ENHRY, CDR2 SYGVKD. CDR3 bases: TGTGCCATCAGTGTGTCGGCAGCTAACACCGGGGAGCTGTTTTTT. This codes for CAISVSAANTGELFF.

This clonotype was counted many times. The V call is TRBV7-2, the J call TRBJ2-7; D is undetermined. CDR3 length equals 14 residues. The germline V gene encodes CDR1 SGHTA and CDR2 FQGNSA. Trimming shortened V by 5 bases and J by 2 bases, and 13 bases separated the two germline ends. This chain's CDR3 is CASSPLRFTYEQYF. In DNA form, the CDR3 reads TGTGCCAGCAGCCCGCTCAGGTTCACCTACGAGCAGTACTTC.

This clonotype was seen only a few times. This sequence joins TRBV12-3 or TRBV12-4 and TRBJ1-2; 8 positions agree with TRBD1. V lost 5 bases to trimming and J lost 3 bases; unmatched junction nucleotides: 5. The CDR3 covers 14 residues. The CDR3 protein is CASSRTGSDYGYTF. The CDR3 bases are TGTGCCAGCAGTCGGACAGGGTCCGACTATGGCTACACCTTC.

Here the CDR3 reads CASSLVGTSLADYNEQFF. DNA of the CDR3: TGCGCCAGCAGCTTGGTTGGGACCTCACTAGCAGACTACAATGAGCAGTTCTTC. The chain couples TRBV5-1 to TRBJ2-1; D is perhaps TRBD2 (6 bases). Trimming shortened V by 0 bases and J by 3 bases, and 19 bases separated the two germline ends. This CDR3 contains 18 residues. The V gene's germline CDR1 is SGHRS and CDR2 YFSETQ.

This clonotype was seen repeatedly, ten times or more. The chain carries TRBV7-9 and TRBJ2-6; D unclear. Germline CDR1 SEHNR, CDR2 FQNEAQ (reference sequence). Trimming took off 5 bases at V and 0 bases at J, with 11 bases between the two ends. There are 16 residues in the CDR3. The CDR3 here is CASSAGRHSGANVLTF. For the CDR3, the DNA is TGTGCCAGCAGCGCAGGTCGGCACTCTGGGGCCAACGTCCTGACTTTC.